This T cell receptor beta chain comes out of a study of T cell repertoires and HLA-DP antigens. In the case of this clone: Its antigen is as yet unknown.

With 0 bases removed from V and 0 bases from J, the gap between germline ends came to 6 bases. This CDR3 is built from 14 residues. Germline V gene lookup returns CDR1 MNHNY and CDR2 SVGAGI (reference sequence). For pre-culture CD4+ samples, the target was approximately 220,000 T cell genomes. Method: immunoSEQ multiplex PCR; TCRdb's copy keeps in-frame clones and lacks some. The sample records some 110,000 clones, over 90% being singletons. The sequenced material came from CD4+ T cells from PBMCs. The V and J genes are TRBV6-6 and TRBJ2-7; D ambiguous. This receptor was identified in a woman aged 18 to 35 in good health and CMV-seronegative. The CDR3 DNA reads as TGTGCCAGCAGTTACTCGGCTGGCTCCTACGAGCAGTACTTC. Translating gives CASSYSAGSYEQYF.